The rows below give T cell receptor beta chains drawn from one sample of a study of blood T cell repertoires in COVID-19. This table comes from immunoSEQ multiplex PCR, and its TCRdb copy is limited to in-frame clones, with some not included. The table has about 160,000 clones, approximately 81% seen once. Sequencing input: peripheral blood. The source is a human donor with acute or convalescent COVID-19. The donor label of this sample is uncertain. Both conserved end residues are part of each CDR3. D genes are given only for firm matches. Some rows have no size entry. The others give once, few or many, or a class for an expanded clone.

V gene	D gene	J gene	clone size	CDR3 protein	CDR3 DNA
TRBV5-6	-	TRBJ2-7	few	CASSSFYEQYF	TGTGCCAGCAGCTCCTTTTACGAGCAGTACTTC
TRBV30	-	TRBJ1-3	few	CACPPAGASPGNTIYF	TGTGCCTGCCCCCCGGCAGGGGCATCTCCTGGAAACACCATATATTTT
TRBV10-2	-	TRBJ1-1	once	CASSQRGTEAFF	TGCGCCAGCAGTCAGAGAGGCACTGAAGCTTTCTTT
TRBV5-8	-	TRBJ2-3	-	CASSLTPLTDTQYF	TGTGCCAGCAGCTTGACACCTCTCACAGATACGCAGTATTTT
TRBV4-1	TRBD2	TRBJ2-3	-	CASSQETGGGPRDTQYF	TGCGCCAGCAGCCAAGAAACGGGCGGGGGGCCAAGGGATACGCAGTATTTT
TRBV4-2	-	TRBJ2-6	-	CASSPQRGYSGANVLTF	TGTGCCAGCAGCCCCCAAAGGGGTTACTCTGGGGCCAACGTCCTGACTTTC
TRBV6-5	TRBD1	TRBJ2-7	-	CASSDTGVHGYEQYF	TGTGCCAGCAGCGACACAGGGGTTCATGGATACGAGCAGTACTTC
TRBV5-1	-	TRBJ2-7	-	CASSLDRSYEQYF	TGCGCCAGCAGCTTGGACAGGTCCTACGAGCAGTACTTC
TRBV20-1	-	TRBJ1-1	few	CSAPYAHEAFF	TGCAGTGCCCCATATGCACATGAAGCTTTCTTT
TRBV2	TRBD1	TRBJ1-6	-	CASSTGQGNSPLHF	TGTGCCAGCAGTACCGGACAGGGGAACTCACCCCTCCACTTT
TRBV6-5	TRBD1	TRBJ1-1	-	CASRPTGVAEAFF	TGTGCCAGCAGACCGACAGGGGTAGCTGAAGCTTTCTTT
TRBV5-1	TRBD2	TRBJ2-2	-	CASSAPGLAESGELFF	TGCGCCAGCAGCGCCCCGGGACTAGCGGAGTCCGGGGAGCTGTTTTTT
TRBV11-2	-	TRBJ1-1	-	CASSLDSNTEAFF	TGTGCCAGCAGCTTAGACAGTAACACTGAAGCTTTCTTT
TRBV2	TRBD1	TRBJ1-1	-	CASSVQGVTEAFF	TGTGCCAGCAGTGTACAGGGGGTCACTGAAGCTTTCTTT
TRBV6-4	-	TRBJ1-2	-	CASSDGDNYGYTF	TGTGCCAGCAGTGACGGAGATAACTATGGCTACACCTTC
TRBV10-2	-	TRBJ1-1	-	CASSESQQGNTEAFF	TGCGCCAGCAGTGAGTCGCAGCAGGGGAACACTGAAGCTTTCTTT
TRBV4-2	-	TRBJ1-6	-	CASSQDQPGQSSYNSPLHF	TGTGCCAGCAGCCAAGATCAGCCAGGACAGAGCTCCTATAATTCACCCCTCCACTTT
TRBV7-2	-	TRBJ1-1	-	CASSAQGTLVGTEAFF	TGTGCCAGCAGCGCCCAGGGTACACTGGTAGGCACTGAAGCTTTCTTT
TRBV11-2	-	TRBJ1-2	few	CASRSTRTNYGYTF	TGTGCCAGCAGGTCTACGCGAACTAACTATGGCTACACCTTC
TRBV6-5	TRBD1	TRBJ2-1	-	CASSWDRVVNEQFF	TGTGCCAGCAGCTGGGACAGGGTTGTGAATGAGCAGTTCTTC
TRBV24-1	TRBD1	TRBJ2-5	-	CATSDPTGVQETQYF	TGTGCCACCAGTGATCCGACAGGGGTCCAAGAGACCCAGTACTTC
TRBV18	-	TRBJ1-1	-	CASSPDKTGANTEAFF	TGTGCCAGCTCACCCGACAAAACGGGAGCGAACACTGAAGCTTTCTTT
TRBV7-8	-	TRBJ2-3	-	CASSQPQGTTDTQYF	TGTGCCAGCAGCCAACCACAGGGAACCACAGATACGCAGTATTTT
TRBV11-3	TRBD1	TRBJ1-1	-	CASSLEKGARAEAFF	TGTGCCAGCAGCTTAGAGAAGGGGGCGCGCGCTGAAGCTTTCTTT
TRBV7-9	TRBD1	TRBJ1-1	-	CASSVGQGMIDTEAFF	TGTGCCAGCAGCGTAGGACAGGGGATGATCGACACTGAAGCTTTCTTT
TRBV5-1	TRBD1	TRBJ2-7	few	CASSPGQGIYEQYF	TGCGCCAGCAGCCCGGGACAGGGGATATACGAGCAGTACTTC
TRBV6-5	TRBD1	TRBJ1-5	-	CASSSFTGGANQPQHF	TGTGCCAGCAGTTCGTTTACAGGGGGCGCAAATCAGCCCCAGCATTTT
TRBV7-9	TRBD1	TRBJ1-2	-	CASSVRQGANYGYTF	TGTGCCAGCAGCGTAAGACAGGGGGCTAACTATGGCTACACCTTC